The source of this TCR beta chain is a study of response to subunit inactivated influenza vaccine. A remark on this clonotype: Its target is not known.

The germline V gene has CDR1 SGDLS and CDR2 YYNGEE. Trimming shortened V by 1 base and J by 0 bases, and 13 bases separated the two germline ends. The length of the CDR3 is 16 residues. Overall study results and limits: New T cells are recruited in small numbers by each seasonal influenza vaccination, according to the authors' suggestion.

TCRdb used MiXCR to reprocess the RT-PCR reads, holding one entry per CDR3 protein. This sample has more than 700,000 distinct CDR3 sequences; approximately 22% occur once, and the top ten carry 10% to 13%. The clonotype comes from a man aged 45 to 65 who received an inactivated influenza vaccine. The V call is TRBV9, the J call TRBJ1-1, with D unresolved. The sequenced sample was PBMCs from blood, obtained 4 to 6 days after vaccination. CDR3 bases: TGTGCCAGCAGCGTAACGGGAGGAGCATTGAACACTGAAGCTTTCTTT. This sequence encodes CASSVTGGALNTEAFF.